This entry is about one T cell receptor (beta chain). The antigen remains undetermined. Germline V gives CDR1 MNHEY, CDR2 SVGEGT. Unmatched junction bases numbered 9, after V lost 5 bases and J lost 7 bases. The CDR3 covers 14 residues. These data are taken from a study of T cells after yellow fever vaccination. Study information: Preparation of the low-cell-number fractions used SMART-Seq v4 Ultra Low Input.

TCRdb reprocessed the 5' RACE reads with MiXCR, giving one entry per CDR3 protein. The data contain approximately 330,000 distinct CDR3 sequences, 9.5% to 15% of them seen just once; the ten biggest clones take up roughly 3.1%. Notes on the study in general: A weaker secondary response peaked on day 5, the primary on day 15. Reappearing after the booster were most of the clones from primary vaccination (less than 97% CD4, approximately 89% CD8).

The chain carries TRBV6-2 or TRBV6-3 and TRBJ1-2, with 8 bases that match TRBD1. Sequenced material: CD4+ T cells sorted from PBMCs, taken 15 days after the yellow fever booster vaccination. This sequence originates from a young man who received the YFV17D yellow fever vaccine. CDR3 in DNA: TGTGCCAGCAGTCCCCGGGGCAGGGGGCCTGGCTACACCTTC. The encoded protein is CASSPRGRGPGYTF.